These 16 T cell receptor beta chains came from one sample sequenced in a study of T cell clones after liver transplantation. Data came from immunoSEQ multiplex PCR; TCRdb stores just in-frame clones and leaves some out. The top ten clones hold over 9.5% of a sample with 40,000 to 55,000 clones, roughly 74% of them seen once. The specimen comprised CD4+ T cells from blood, sampled roughly 55 months after liver transplant. The source is a human patient who received a liver transplant. Part of the T cells may come from the graft donor.

The rearrangement links TRBV18 to TRBJ2-7; TRBD2 matches 11 bases. There are 17 residues in the CDR3. From germline, CDR1 is KGHSH and CDR2 LQKENI. The J segment lost 5 bases and the V segment lost 0 bases, leaving 9 bases of the junction unmatched. The CDR3 region has the DNA TGTGCCAGCTCACCACCGGGGCGACTAGCGGGGTCCCACGAGCAGTACTTC. Its protein is CASSPPGRLAGSHEQYF.

The chain carries TRBV6-1 and TRBJ2-7; D not resolved. The CDR3 spans 10 residues. Germline V gives CDR1 MNHNS, CDR2 SASEGT. The V gene lost 5 bases and the J gene lost 6 bases, with 5 bases spanning the gap. CDR3 nucleotide sequence: TGTGCCAGCAGTTCCCTCGAGCAGTACTTC. As protein: CASSSLEQYF.

The chain couples TRBV28 to TRBJ1-1; D is perhaps TRBD1 (6 bases). The CDR3 length is 15 residues. The germline V gene encodes CDR1 MDHEN and CDR2 SYDVKM. Trimming stripped 11 bases from V and 0 bases from J, with 19 bases between. This CDR3 reads CAAGRDMGMNTEAFF. CDR3 DNA: TGTGCCGCCGGGCGGGACATGGGGATGAACACTGAAGCTTTCTTT.

J is TRBJ1-4 and V is TRBV5-1; a weak D match, TRBD1 (6 bases). The CDR3 contains 15 residues. Trimming cost V 6 bases and J 8 bases, with 20 bases left between them. Germline V gives CDR1 SGHRS, CDR2 YFSETQ. The DNA of the CDR3 is TGCGCCAGCAATTCGGGCCGGGGGGCGGAGGAAAAACTGTTTTTT. It codes for CASNSGRGAEEKLFF.

The chain employs TRBV7-8 and TRBJ1-5, with D perhaps matching TRBD1 (5 bases). This CDR3 contains 15 residues. Trimming cost V 2 bases and J 4 bases, with 12 bases left between them. Germline CDR1 is SGHVS and CDR2 is FQNEAQ. CDR3 nucleotide sequence: TGTGCCAGCAGCTTATCCGGACAAAGGAATCAGCCCCAGCATTTT. This sequence encodes CASSLSGQRNQPQHF.

The chain is built from TRBV6-6 and TRBJ2-1; no definite D call. Germline V CDR1 and CDR2: MNHNY, SVGAGI (reference sequence). V gave up 0 bases and J gave up 5 bases, with 11 bases separating them. The CDR3 is 15 residues long. The CDR3 reads CASSYSNPRDNEQFF. The CDR3, as DNA: TGTGCCAGCAGTTACTCGAACCCACGCGACAATGAGCAGTTCTTC.

V is TRBV29-1 and J is TRBJ1-1; no clear D. V was pared by 7 bases and J by 7 bases, with 13 bases between. Germline assignment: CDR1 SQVTM and CDR2 ANQGSEA. The CDR3 contains 11 residues. The CDR3 loop reads CSAVPRGEAFF. CDR3 sequence (DNA): TGCAGCGCCGTCCCCCGCGGTGAAGCTTTCTTT.

This chain uses TRBV4-1 with TRBJ2-4; TRBD1 agrees at 8 bases. Germline CDR1 is MGHRA and CDR2 is YSYEKL. The CDR3 is made up of 14 amino acids. With 5 bases clipped from V and 6 bases from J, the junction kept 6 bases outside the gene matches. CDR3 in amino acids: CASSNLDRANIQYF. The CDR3 DNA reads as TGCGCCAGCAGCAACCTGGACAGGGCAAACATTCAGTACTTC.

This chain uses TRBV27 with TRBJ1-1; a possible D gene is TRBD1 (5 bases). V shed 7 bases and J shed 4 bases, with 19 bases lying between them. The CDR3 loop spans 15 amino acids. Germline V gene lookup returns CDR1 MNHEY and CDR2 SMNVEV (reference sequence). Here the CDR3 reads CASNPRRDSVTEAFF. The CDR3 nucleotides are TGTGCCAGCAACCCTCGACGAGACAGTGTCACTGAAGCTTTCTTT.

This chain connects TRBV15 to TRBJ1-6; D remains ambiguous. This CDR3 contains 17 residues. The ends were cut back, 3 bases at V and 0 bases at J, with 12 bases in the middle. Germline V gives CDR1 LNHNV, CDR2 YYDKDF (reference sequence). CDR3: CATSRVPGSSYNSPLHF. Written as DNA, the CDR3 is TGTGCCACCAGCAGGGTTCCGGGAAGCTCCTATAATTCACCCCTCCACTTT.

The chain recombines TRBV30 with TRBJ1-5; a weak D match, TRBD1 (5 bases). The germline gives CDR1 GTSNPN, CDR2 SVGIG (reference sequence). The length of the CDR3 is 16 residues. Trimming took off 2 bases at V and 0 bases at J, with 14 bases between the two ends. The CDR3 coding sequence is TGTGCCTGGAGTCTCCCCGGGGGGATTAGCAATCAGCCCCAGCATTTT. The encoded protein is CAWSLPGGISNQPQHF.

This clone was seen many times. The rearrangement links TRBV4-1 to TRBJ1-2; no clear D gene. The CDR3 extends over 13 amino acids. The germline V and J ends were trimmed by 3 bases and 6 bases, with 11 bases remaining between them. Germline lookup yields CDR1 MGHRA and CDR2 YSYEKL. The CDR3 DNA reads as TGCGCCAGCAGCCATATAGAACCAAATGGCTACACCTTC. Residues: CASSHIEPNGYTF.

The chain links TRBV7-2 to TRBJ2-7; unclear D gene. Trimming left V 2 bases short and J 6 bases short, with 8 bases between. This CDR3 is 12 amino acids long. Germline V gene sequence: CDR1 SGHTA, CDR2 FQGNSA. The CDR3 loop reads CASSLSGFEQYF. The CDR3 nucleotides are TGTGCCAGCAGCTTATCAGGTTTCGAGCAGTACTTC.

This rearrangement joins TRBV9 to TRBJ2-1, with D unclear. Germline V gene lookup returns CDR1 SGDLS and CDR2 YYNGEE. The V end lost 7 bases, the J end lost 6 bases, and 8 bases lay between the germline ends. The CDR3 loop spans 11 amino acids. The CDR3 DNA follows: TGTGCCAGCGGGCGGTTCAATGAGCAGTTCTTC. Translating gives CASGRFNEQFF. The variable domain in full, completed from reference TRBV9 and TRBJ2-1, reads DSGVTQTPKHLITATGQRVTLRCSPRSGDLSVYWYQQSLDQGLQFLIQYYNGEERAKGNILERFSAQQFPDLHSELNLSSLELGDSALYFCASGRFNEQFFGPGTRLTVL.

The rearrangement uses TRBV28 and TRBJ1-5; 7 bases map to TRBD1. Germline CDR1 reads MDHEN; CDR2 reads SYDVKM. Trimming removed 7 bases from V and 0 bases from J; junction bases left unmatched: 9. The CDR3 is 16 residues long. The CDR3 coding sequence is TGTGCCAGCACTCTGACAGGGCCATATAGCAATCAGCCCCAGCATTTT. Translating it yields CASTLTGPYSNQPQHF. Drawing the rest from reference TRBV28 and TRBJ1-5, the complete variable domain is DVKVTQSSRYLVKRTGEKVFLECVQDMDHENMFWYRQDPGLGLRLIYFSYDVKMKEKGDIPEGYSVSREKKERFSLILESASTNQTSMYLCASTLTGPYSNQPQHFGDGTRLSIL.

J is TRBJ2-3 and V is TRBV19; D perhaps matches TRBD1 (5 bases). V lost 6 bases and J lost 4, with 17 bases in between. This CDR3 comprises 15 residues. Germline-derived CDR1 and CDR2 are LNHDA and SQIVND (reference sequence). The CDR3 nucleotides are TGTGCCAGTAGCTCGACAGACAGAGTCCCAGATACGCAGTATTTT. This translates into CASSSTDRVPDTQYF.